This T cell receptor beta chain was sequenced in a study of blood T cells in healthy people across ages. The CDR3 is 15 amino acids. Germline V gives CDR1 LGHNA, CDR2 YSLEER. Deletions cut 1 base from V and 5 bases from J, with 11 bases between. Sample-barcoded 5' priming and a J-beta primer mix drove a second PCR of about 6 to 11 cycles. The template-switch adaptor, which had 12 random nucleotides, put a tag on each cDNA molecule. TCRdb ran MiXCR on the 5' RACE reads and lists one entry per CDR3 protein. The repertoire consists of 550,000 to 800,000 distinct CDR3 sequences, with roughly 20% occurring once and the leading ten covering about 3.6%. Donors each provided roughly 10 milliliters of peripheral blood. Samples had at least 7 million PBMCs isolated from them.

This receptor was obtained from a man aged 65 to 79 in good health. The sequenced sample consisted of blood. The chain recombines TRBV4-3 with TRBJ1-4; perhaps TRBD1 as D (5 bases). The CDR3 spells CASSQVGGGNEKLFF. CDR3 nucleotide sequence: TGCGCCAGCAGCCAAGTCGGGGGTGGGAATGAAAAACTGTTTTTT.